What follows describes a single T cell receptor beta chain. Its antigen remains unidentified. The data stem from a study of molecular identifiers for immune sequencing clone quantification. The overall study: For replicates, RNA isolated from approximately 20,000 or 98,000 naive CD8 cells was divided into five portions, of which four were sequenced.

The study's findings and limits: Over 98% of effector molecules, but under 1% in naive cells, were held by clones with more than 20 RNA copies. Spiked Jurkat TCR RNA equivalent to one cell reportedly surfaced among roughly 1 million naive cells.

TCRdb passed the PCR reads through MiXCR, listing each CDR3 protein once. The sample records more than 550,000 distinct CDR3 sequences, 25% being singletons. A CD8+CD4-CCR7+CD45RA+ gate was used to sort naive CD8 T cells. The CDR3 runs to 17 residues. V was pared by 1 base and J by 2 bases, with 17 bases between. Germline V gene data show CDR1 as MNHEY and CDR2 as SVGAGI. The J gene is TRBJ1-1, the V gene TRBV6-5; D is ambiguous. The source of this sequence is a human donor in good health. Some libraries in this study had Jurkat cell RNA spiked in. Sequencing input: naive CD8+ T cells from blood, with Jurkat cell RNA spiked in. The subset: FACS-sorted CD8+CD4-CCR7+CD45RA+ naive T cells. DNA of the CDR3: TGTGCCAGCAGTTACTTGTCCGTTGACAAAAAAAACACTGAAGCTTTCTTT. Its translation is CASSYLSVDKKNTEAFF.